A single sample gave rise to the 22 T cell receptor beta chains below, sequenced in a study of blood T cell repertoires in COVID-19. Only in-frame clones appear in the TCRdb table, and some are missing; sequencing was by immunoSEQ multiplex PCR. The sample has 250,000 or so clones; approximately 91% are singletons. The sample consisted of PBMCs or T cells enriched from blood (not recorded which). These receptors were obtained from a human donor in a cohort exposed to, infected with or recovered from COVID-19 (not recorded which). The donor label of this sample is uncertain.

This chain joins TRBV12-3 or TRBV12-4 and TRBJ2-7, with 7 nucleotides matching TRBD1. Germline trimming cut 7 bases from V and 2 bases from J; bases unmatched to any gene: 5. This CDR3 contains 13 residues. In DNA, the CDR3 is TGTGCCAGCAAAAGGACAGGAACCTACGAGCAGTACTTC. Translated, it gives CASKRTGTYEQYF.

CDR3 in amino acids: CASSKDWDFRAEAFF. The CDR3 region has the DNA TGTGCCAGTAGTAAAGACTGGGACTTTAGGGCTGAAGCTTTCTTT. The chain couples TRBV19 to TRBJ1-1; D possibly corresponds to TRBD1 (5 bases). V was trimmed by 4 bases and J by 6 bases, leaving 18 bases between them. CDR3 length: 15 residues. CDR1 and CDR2 (germline): LNHDA, SQIVND (reference sequence). Drawing the rest from reference TRBV19 and TRBJ1-1, the complete variable domain is DGGITQSPKYLFRKEGQNVTLSCEQNLNHDAMYWYRQDPGQGLRLIYYSQIVNDFQKGDIAEGYSVSREKKESFPLTVTSAQKNPTAFYLCASSKDWDFRAEAFFGQGTRLTVV.

The chain couples TRBV25-1 to TRBJ1-1; tentatively, D is TRBD1 (6 bases). Germline V gene data show CDR1 as MGHDK and CDR2 as SYGVNS. The CDR3 loop spans 13 amino acids. Between the trimmed V and J ends, which lost 5 bases and 4 bases, there was a span of 11 bases. In DNA form, the CDR3 reads TGTGCCAGCAGTAAACAGGGAAGCACTGAAGCTTTCTTT. Its protein is CASSKQGSTEAFF.

The rearrangement uses TRBV11-2 and TRBJ1-1, with 7 bases fitting TRBD1. Per the germline V gene, CDR1 is SGHAT and CDR2 is FQNNGV. This CDR3 has 16 residues. V lost 2 bases and J lost 5; bases outside the gene matches: 11. This chain's CDR3 is CASSLTPRQGRTEAFF. CDR3 DNA: TGTGCCAGCAGCTTAACCCCTCGACAGGGACGTACTGAAGCTTTCTTT.

The chain carries TRBV7-2 and TRBJ2-1; 7 bases line up with TRBD1. The CDR3 totals 18 residues. Looked up from germline, CDR1 is SGHTA and CDR2 is FQGNSA. The ends lost 1 base at V and 6 bases at J; junction bases unmatched: 15. The CDR3 is CASSLDISRQGRGNEQFF. CDR3 DNA: TGTGCCAGCAGCTTAGATATATCTCGACAGGGTAGGGGCAATGAGCAGTTCTTC.

The chain recombines TRBV7-8 with TRBJ2-1; 9 positions agree with TRBD1. Germline V CDR1 and CDR2: SGHVS, FQNEAQ. The CDR3 covers 17 residues. V lost 1 base to trimming and J lost 4 bases; unmatched junction nucleotides: 8. DNA for the CDR3: TGTGCCAGCAGCTTAGGACAGGGGGGGCCGGTGTACAATGAGCAGTTCTTC. Its protein is CASSLGQGGPVYNEQFF. The complete variable domain, with remaining parts taken from reference TRBV7-8 and TRBJ2-1, reads GAGVSQSPRYKVAKRGQDVALRCDPISGHVSLFWYQQALGQGPEFLTYFQNEAQLDKSGLPSDRFFAERPEGSVSTLKIQRTQQEDSAVYLCASSLGQGGPVYNEQFFGPGTRLTVL.

The chain links TRBV4-1 to TRBJ1-1; TRBD1 agrees at 9 bases. This CDR3 has 18 residues. In germline, CDR1 is MGHRA, CDR2 YSYEKL. V trimming: 1 base; J trimming: 7 bases; junction bases outside the gene matches: 16. The CDR3 nucleotides are TGCGCCAGCAGCCAAGTGGATTTGAGGGGACAGGGAATTATTGAAGCTTTCTTT. It specifies CASSQVDLRGQGIIEAFF.

The V gene is TRBV5-1, the J gene TRBJ2-3; 8 bases line up with TRBD2. Losses at the gene ends were 4 bases for V and 1 base for J; bases not matched to a gene: 2. The germline V gene has CDR1 SGHRS and CDR2 YFSETQ. The CDR3 runs 14 residues. The CDR3 loop reads CASSPGGGTDTQYF. In nucleotides, the CDR3 is TGCGCCAGCAGCCCGGGAGGGGGCACAGATACGCAGTATTTT. Using reference TRBV5-1 and TRBJ2-3 for the parts outside the CDR3, the full variable domain is KAGVTQTPRYLIKTRGQQVTLSCSPISGHRSVSWYQQTPGQGLQFLFEYFSETQRNKGNFPGRFSGRQFSNSRSEMNVSTLELGDSALYLCASSPGGGTDTQYFGPGTRLTVL.

The chain combines TRBV4-1 with TRBJ2-7; D uncertain. CDR3 length: 16 residues. Per germline, CDR1 MGHRA and CDR2 YSYEKL. Deletions cut 1 base from V and 1 base from J, with 14 bases between. The CDR3, as DNA: TGCGCCAGCAGCCAAGGTGTAACTACCTTTTCCTACGAGCAGTACTTC. Translated, it gives CASSQGVTTFSYEQYF.

The V and J genes are TRBV25-1 and TRBJ2-7; 7 positions agree with TRBD1. CDR1 and CDR2 from the germline V gene are MGHDK and SYGVNS. Losses at the gene ends were 7 bases for V and 1 base for J; bases not matched to a gene: 7. The CDR3 sequence is 14 residues long. The CDR3 protein is CASTGTDYSYEQYF. In DNA form, the CDR3 reads TGTGCCAGCACCGGGACAGACTATTCCTACGAGCAGTACTTC.

The chain carries TRBV5-5 and TRBJ1-5; the D is unclear. This CDR3 region has 14 residues. V was clipped by 0 bases and J by 4 bases, with 8 bases between them. Germline CDR1 SGHKS, CDR2 YYEKEE (reference sequence). Here the CDR3 DNA reads TGTGCCAGCAGCTTGGGTCAACTTAATCAGCCCCAGCATTTT. Encoded protein: CASSLGQLNQPQHF.

This chain joins TRBV13 and TRBJ2-5, with 8 positions matching TRBD1. V shed 5 bases and J 0 bases; nucleotides not matched to a gene: 8. The CDR3 covers 16 residues. Per germline, CDR1 PRHDT and CDR2 FYEKMQ (reference sequence). The DNA of the CDR3 is TGTGCCAGCAGCCCGCCGGGACAGGAGGACCAAGAGACCCAGTACTTC. Protein: CASSPPGQEDQETQYF.

This chain connects TRBV4-3 to TRBJ2-3; 11 bases fit TRBD2. The CDR3 is 16 amino acids. Losses at the gene ends were 0 bases for V and 6 bases for J; bases not matched to a gene: 5. Looked up from germline, CDR1 is LGHNA and CDR2 is YSLEER. Here the CDR3 reads CASSQERTSGRDTQYF. CDR3 sequence (DNA): TGCGCCAGCAGCCAAGAGAGGACTAGCGGGCGGGATACGCAGTATTTT.

The V and J genes are TRBV5-5 and TRBJ2-1, with 7 bases lining up with TRBD2. With 4 bases clipped from V and 9 bases from J, the junction kept 13 bases outside the gene matches. Germline lookup yields CDR1 SGHKS and CDR2 YYEKEE (reference sequence). The CDR3 is 15 residues long. The CDR3 DNA follows: TGTGCCAGCAGCCTGGGGGGAGGGTTGCACAGTGAGCAGTTCTTC. It encodes CASSLGGGLHSEQFF.

The chain carries TRBV18 and TRBJ1-2; TRBD1 matches 7 bases. The CDR3 spans 11 residues. Germline V gene data show CDR1 as KGHSH and CDR2 as LQKENI. The J segment lost 13 bases and the V segment lost 5 bases, leaving 7 bases of the junction unmatched. The CDR3: CASSGTELSTF. CDR3 nucleotides: TGTGCCAGCTCAGGGACAGAACTGTCCACCTTC.

This chain links TRBV5-6 with TRBJ1-5, with D unclear. Germline loops: CDR1 SGHDT, CDR2 YYEEEE. V shed 5 bases and J shed 3 bases, with 15 bases lying between them. This CDR3 comprises 15 residues. For the CDR3, the DNA is TGTGCCAGCAGTACGTGGTCGGGGAACAATCAGCCCCAGCATTTT. This codes for CASSTWSGNNQPQHF. Full variable domain (outside the CDR3, taken from reference TRBV5-6 and TRBJ1-5): DAGVTQSPTHLIKTRGQQVTLRCSPKSGHDTVSWYQQALGQGPQFIFQYYEEEERQRGNFPDRFSGHQFPNYSSELNVNALLLGDSALYLCASSTWSGNNQPQHFGDGTRLSIL.

CDR3 nucleotide sequence: TGTGCCAGCAGCGAAACAGGGTCCTATGGCTACACCTTC. Protein product: CASSETGSYGYTF. V and J are TRBV27 and TRBJ1-2; possibly TRBD1 for D (6 bases). V was trimmed by 6 bases and J by 4 bases, leaving 12 bases between them. CDR1 and CDR2 from the germline V gene are MNHEY and SMNVEV (reference sequence). There are 13 residues in the CDR3.

This rearrangement joins TRBV21-1 to TRBJ2-5; TRBD2, the table's D call, was not compared with the DNA. TRBV21-1 is termed a pseudogene. The CDR3 runs to 18 residues. Here the CDR3 reads CASSKEEAGLITQETQYF. CDR3 sequence (DNA): TGTGCCAGCAGCAAAGAGGAGGCGGGGCTTATAACCCAAGAGACCCAGTACTTC.

As concerns this clone: The junction differs from germline at one of its ends, possibly a read error. The chain has TRBV24-1 and TRBJ2-1; TRBD2 matches at 9 bases. Looked up from germline, CDR1 is KGHDR and CDR2 is SFDVKD. The CDR3 is made up of 15 amino acids. As DNA, the CDR3 is TGTGCCACCAGTGGACAGCGGGGGGCCTATAATGAGCAGTTCTTC. Translated: CATSGQRGAYNEQFF.

The genes are TRBV19 and TRBJ1-1, with TRBD1 identical over 12 bases. Germline V CDR1 and CDR2: LNHDA, SQIVND (reference sequence). The CDR3 spans 16 residues. The J segment lost 4 bases and the V segment lost 7 bases, leaving 10 bases of the junction unmatched. The CDR3 here is CASTLGDRGRTTEAFF. CDR3 in DNA: TGTGCCAGTACCCTAGGGGACAGGGGGCGGACCACTGAAGCTTTCTTT.

This clone was picked up a small number of times. In nucleotides, the CDR3 is TGTGCCAGTAGTCGGACAGGGTTGTCGGATGGCTACACCTTC. The encoded protein is CASSRTGLSDGYTF. The rearrangement joins TRBV19 to TRBJ1-2, with 8 bases aligning to TRBD1. The CDR3 is made up of 14 amino acids. The junction had 8 bases not matched to a gene; V was cut back by 5 bases and J by 6 bases. Germline V gene sequence: CDR1 LNHDA, CDR2 SQIVND (reference sequence). Together with reference TRBV19 and TRBJ1-2, the CDR3 gives the full variable domain: DGGITQSPKYLFRKEGQNVTLSCEQNLNHDAMYWYRQDPGQGLRLIYYSQIVNDFQKGDIAEGYSVSREKKESFPLTVTSAQKNPTAFYLCASSRTGLSDGYTFGSGTRLTVV.

The V gene is TRBV7-9, the J gene TRBJ1-1; D might be TRBD1 (5 bases). This CDR3 contains 13 residues. V gave up 5 bases and J gave up 4 bases, with 11 bases separating them. Germline V lookup: CDR1 SEHNR, CDR2 FQNEAQ (reference sequence). CDR3 protein: CASSNLGATEAFF. The CDR3 region has the DNA TGTGCCAGCAGCAACCTTGGGGCCACTGAAGCTTTCTTT.